This TCR beta chain was identified during a study of identical twins. General study results and limits: Partial confounding of zero-insertion analyses by invariant MAIT and iNKT cells was possible. Out-of-frame TCR alpha sharing observed in monozygotic twins exceeded model estimates.

TCRdb called the 5' RACE reads again in MiXCR, with one record for every CDR3 protein. The sample has hundreds of thousands of distinct CDR3 sequences, 8.6% seen once; the top ten hold approximately 0.96%. The trim removed 3 bases at V and 4 bases at J, leaving 7 bases unmatched. The germline CDR1 and CDR2 sequences are SGHTA and FQGNSA. This CDR3 is 15 amino acids long. This clonotype was detected a few times. Its cognate antigen is unknown. These records were also assigned to another study, of yellow fever vaccine responses in identical twins.

The chain couples TRBV7-2 to TRBJ2-7; 9 bases fit TRBD2. This sequence was found in a woman aged 18-35 years in good health. Sequencing used PBMCs. CDR3 amino acids: CASSLHPTSGYEQYF. In nucleotides, the CDR3 is TGTGCCAGCAGCTTGCATCCGACTAGCGGTTACGAGCAGTACTTC.